The T cell receptor beta chain under discussion was sequenced for a study of blood T cell repertoires in COVID-19. Study context: Some COVID-19 samples were acute and others convalescent; all came from the United States, Italy and Spain.

The V end was cut by 3 bases, the J end by 3 bases, with 6 bases between. CDR3 size: 11 residues. Germline lookup yields CDR1 DFQATT and CDR2 SNEGSKA (reference sequence). The method was immunoSEQ multiplex PCR; TCRdb's version includes in-frame clones alone and lacks a portion of them. The table lists 160,000 or so clones, about four fifths of them singletons. The sequence derives from a woman in her sixties who had recovered from COVID-19. Sequencing was carried out using PBMCs or T cells enriched from blood (not recorded which). V gene TRBV20-1 combines with J gene TRBJ2-7; the D is unclear. CDR3: CSASPLYEQYF. The CDR3, as DNA: TGCAGTGCTAGTCCCCTCTACGAGCAGTACTTC.